Below, one T cell receptor beta chain is given with its context. The entry originates in a study of blood T cell repertoires in COVID-19. Repertoires were generated with immunoSEQ multiplex PCR, while TCRdb's copy carries only in-frame clones and drops some. The top ten hold 24% of the sample, which has more than 70,000 clones, more than 75% seen once. The CDR3 length is 13 residues. CDR1 WSHSY and CDR2 SAAADI come from the germline V gene. The sequence derives from a human donor in a cohort sampled during active COVID-19. The genes are TRBV10-2 and TRBJ2-7; 8 bases are a match to TRBD1. Sequenced material: peripheral blood. CDR3 sequence reads: CASGDRITYEQYF. DNA for the CDR3: TGCGCATCCGGGGACAGGATTACCTACGAGCAGTACTTC.